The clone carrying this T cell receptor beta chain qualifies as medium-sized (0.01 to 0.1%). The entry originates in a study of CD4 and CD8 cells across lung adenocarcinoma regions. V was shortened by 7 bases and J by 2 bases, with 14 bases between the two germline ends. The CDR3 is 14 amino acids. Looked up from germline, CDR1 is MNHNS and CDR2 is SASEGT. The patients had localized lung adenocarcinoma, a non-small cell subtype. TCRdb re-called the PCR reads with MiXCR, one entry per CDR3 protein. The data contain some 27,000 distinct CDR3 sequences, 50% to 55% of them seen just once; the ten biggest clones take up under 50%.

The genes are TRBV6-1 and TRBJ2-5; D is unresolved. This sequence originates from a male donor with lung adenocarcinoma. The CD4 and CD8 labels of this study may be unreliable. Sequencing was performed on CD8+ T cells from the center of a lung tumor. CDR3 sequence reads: CASTPLNTQETQYF. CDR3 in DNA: TGTGCCAGCACCCCCTTAAACACTCAAGAGACCCAGTACTTC.